This T cell receptor (beta chain) originates from a study of shared clonotypes between healthy human individuals. Looking at the study overall: The study drew on a couple of women and a few men aged 18 to 49 as donors. Study conclusions and caveats: Researchers sampled only blood; tissue repertoires likely differ. Clonotype sharing across several donors was observed for approximately 5% of naive CD4 clonotypes.

The CD8 memory sample joined CD45RO+ cells and CCR7-negative CD45RA+ cells. Some clones are missing from TCRdb's copy, which holds only in-frame ones; the method was immunoSEQ multiplex PCR. The table shows about 110,000 clones, with 55% to 70% occurring only once. A remark on this clone: Its antigen is not known.

What was sequenced was memory CD8+ T cells sorted from blood. As to subset: CD45RO+ cells pooled with CCR7-negative TemRA cells. This receptor was taken from a woman in her thirties in good health.

CDR3 sequence (DNA): TGTGCCAGCAGCTTTACAGCGGGAGCTTTCGAGCAGTACTTC. Amino acids: CASSFTAGAFEQYF. The chain employs TRBV5-6 and TRBJ2-7; 8 bases are shared with TRBD2. The CDR3 sequence is 14 residues long. After removal of 2 bases from V and 6 bases from J, the junction contained 7 bases not matched to a gene. CDR1 SGHDT and CDR2 YYEEEE come from the germline V gene.